The sequence of this T cell receptor (beta chain) was determined in a study of T cell repertoires in cytomegalovirus infection. Many counts were recorded for this clonotype. V was pared by 5 bases and J by 4 bases, with 12 bases between. Germline lookup yields CDR1 SGHTA and CDR2 FQGNSA. The CDR3 sequence is 14 residues long. TCRdb ran MiXCR on the reads and lists one entry per CDR3 protein. Of fewer than 400,000 distinct CDR3 sequences in the sample, roughly 20% were seen once. This chain uses TRBV7-2 with TRBJ2-4; TRBD1 or TRBD2 may be the D gene (5 bases each). The receptor was isolated from a human donor in good health (CMV status not recorded). Some clones in this sample may be carry-over from other donors' samples. Sequenced sample: PBMCs. CDR3 sequence: CASSPWDGKNIQYF. The CDR3 DNA is TGTGCCAGCAGCCCCTGGGACGGGAAAAACATTCAGTACTTC.